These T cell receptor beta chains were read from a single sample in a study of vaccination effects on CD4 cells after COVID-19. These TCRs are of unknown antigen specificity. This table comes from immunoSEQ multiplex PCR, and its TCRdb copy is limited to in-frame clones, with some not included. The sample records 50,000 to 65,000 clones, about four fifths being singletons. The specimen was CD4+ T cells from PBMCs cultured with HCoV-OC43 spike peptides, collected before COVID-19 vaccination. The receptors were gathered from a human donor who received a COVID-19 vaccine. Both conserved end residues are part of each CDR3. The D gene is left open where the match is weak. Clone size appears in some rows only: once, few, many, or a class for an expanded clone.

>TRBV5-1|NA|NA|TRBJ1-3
CASSDTGSGNTIYF
TGCGCCAGCAGCGACACAGGGTCAGGAAACACCATATATTTT
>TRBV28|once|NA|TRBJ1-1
CASSLGKGTEAFF
TGTGCCAGCAGTTTGGGAAAGGGGACTGAAGCTTTCTTT
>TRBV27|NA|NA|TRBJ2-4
CASSQDSRNIQYF
TGTGCCAGCAGTCAGGACAGCCGAAACATTCAGTACTTC
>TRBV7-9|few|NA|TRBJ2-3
CASSLPRDTQYF
TGTGCCAGCAGCTTACCGCGGGATACGCAGTATTTT
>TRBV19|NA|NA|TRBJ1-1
CASSIPGSANTEAFF
TGTGCCAGTAGTATCCCGGGCAGCGCGAACACTGAAGCTTTCTTT
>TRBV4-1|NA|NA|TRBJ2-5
CASSKGELQETQYF
TGCGCCAGCAGCAAAGGTGAACTCCAAGAGACCCAGTACTTC
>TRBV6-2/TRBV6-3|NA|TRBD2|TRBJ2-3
CASSYSKRMRPGGTDTQYF
TGTGCCAGCAGTTACTCGAAAAGGATGCGGCCGGGGGGGACAGATACGCAGTATTTT
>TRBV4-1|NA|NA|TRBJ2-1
CASSQVPGHTDNEQFF
TGCGCCAGCAGCCAAGTACCGGGACACACGGACAATGAGCAGTTCTTC
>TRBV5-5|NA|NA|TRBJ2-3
CASSFPPTGWSTDTQYF
TGTGCCAGCAGCTTCCCCCCCACGGGGTGGAGCACAGATACGCAGTATTTT
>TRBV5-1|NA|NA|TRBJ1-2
CASSPSSTNYGYTF
TGCGCCAGCAGCCCATCCTCAACTAACTATGGCTACACCTTC
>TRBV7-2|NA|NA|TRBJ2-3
CASSLVPRRTDTQYF
TGTGCCAGCAGCTTAGTCCCCAGACGCACAGATACGCAGTATTTT
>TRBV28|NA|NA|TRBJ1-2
CASSYLSAYGYTF
TGTGCCAGCAGTTATTTGAGTGCCTATGGCTACACCTTC
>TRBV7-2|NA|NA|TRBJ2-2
CASSSKTWTGELFF
TGTGCCAGCAGCTCAAAGACCTGGACCGGGGAGCTGTTTTTT
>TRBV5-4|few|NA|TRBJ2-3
CASSLTTSTDTQYF
TGTGCCAGCAGCCTGACGACGAGCACAGATACGCAGTATTTT
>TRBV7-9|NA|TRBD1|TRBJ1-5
CASSSYIGQGQQPQHF
TGTGCCAGCAGCTCATACATTGGACAGGGACAACAGCCCCAGCATTTT
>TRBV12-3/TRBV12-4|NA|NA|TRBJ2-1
CASSPGLCNEQFF
TGTGCCAGCAGTCCGGGACTCTGCAATGAGCAGTTCTTC
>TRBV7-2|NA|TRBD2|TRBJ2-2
CASSTGLSTGELFF
TGTGCCAGCAGCACGGGACTATCCACCGGGGAGCTGTTTTTT
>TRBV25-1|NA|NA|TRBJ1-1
CASSDPYEGNTEAFF
TGTGCCAGCAGTGACCCTTATGAGGGGAACACTGAAGCTTTCTTT
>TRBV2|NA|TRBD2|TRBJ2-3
CASTEGWLAGVGDTQYF
TGTGCCAGCACCGAGGGTTGGCTAGCGGGGGTTGGAGATACGCAGTATTTT
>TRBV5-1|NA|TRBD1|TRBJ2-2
CASSWRTGMDTGELFF
TGCGCCAGCAGCTGGAGGACAGGGATGGACACCGGGGAGCTGTTTTTT
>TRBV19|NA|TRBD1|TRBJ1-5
CASSIGQGDQPQHF
TGTGCCAGTAGTATCGGACAGGGAGATCAGCCCCAGCATTTT
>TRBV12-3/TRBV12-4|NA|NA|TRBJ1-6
CASSILYNSPLHF
TGTGCCAGCTCGATCCTTTATAATTCACCCCTCCACTTT
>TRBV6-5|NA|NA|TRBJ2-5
CASATGLQTQYF
TGTGCCAGCGCCACAGGGCTACAGACCCAGTACTTC
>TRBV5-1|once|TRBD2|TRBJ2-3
CATGTSGDTDTQYF
TGCGCCACCGGGACTAGCGGGGACACAGATACGCAGTATTTT
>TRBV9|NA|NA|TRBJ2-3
CASSVDRGSDTQYF
TGTGCCAGCAGCGTAGATCGGGGCTCAGATACGCAGTATTTT
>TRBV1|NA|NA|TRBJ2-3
CTRGGWADTQYF
TGCACCCGAGGGGGATGGGCAGATACGCAGTATTTT
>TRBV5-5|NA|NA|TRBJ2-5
CASSVTPRLQETQYF
TGTGCCAGCAGCGTAACCCCACGGTTACAAGAGACCCAGTACTTC
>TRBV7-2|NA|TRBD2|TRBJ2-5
CASSFQRGAGETQYF
TGTGCCAGCAGCTTCCAGCGGGGGGCGGGTGAGACCCAGTACTTC
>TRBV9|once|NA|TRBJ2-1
CASSVVGGAGNEQFF
TGTGCCAGCAGCGTAGTGGGGGGGGCAGGCAATGAGCAGTTCTTC
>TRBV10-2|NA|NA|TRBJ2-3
CASRTLALGSDTQYF
TGCGCCAGCAGGACGCTAGCGTTAGGTTCAGATACGCAGTATTTT
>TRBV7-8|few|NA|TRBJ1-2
CASSSYLGGTKTHGYTF
TGTGCCAGCAGCTCCTACCTAGGCGGGACCAAAACCCATGGCTACACCTTC
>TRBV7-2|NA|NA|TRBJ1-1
CASSDDPGGTEAFF
TGTGCCAGCAGCGACGACCCCGGCGGGACTGAAGCTTTCTTT
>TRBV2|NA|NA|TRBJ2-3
CASNLAWSTDTQYF
TGTGCCAGCAATCTAGCTTGGAGCACAGATACGCAGTATTTT
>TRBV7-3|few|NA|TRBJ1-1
CASSSLGEGTEAFF
TGTGCCAGCAGCTCTCTAGGCGAGGGCACTGAAGCTTTCTTT
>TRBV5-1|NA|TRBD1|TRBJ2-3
CASSLQGSDTQYF
TGCGCCAGCAGCTTACAGGGGTCAGATACGCAGTATTTT
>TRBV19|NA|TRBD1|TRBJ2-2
CASSRQGRDTGELFF
TGTGCCAGTAGTAGACAGGGGCGCGACACCGGGGAGCTGTTTTTT
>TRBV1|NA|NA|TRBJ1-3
CTSSQDDLNTIYF
TGCACCAGCAGCCAAGATGATCTAAACACCATATATTTT
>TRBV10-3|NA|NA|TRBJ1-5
CATEQGGGQPQHF
TGTGCCACGGAACAGGGCGGGGGTCAGCCCCAGCATTTT
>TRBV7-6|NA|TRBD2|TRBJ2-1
CASSLVVSGGAGAEQFF
TGTGCCAGCAGCTTAGTAGTTAGCGGGGGGGCCGGGGCTGAGCAGTTCTTC
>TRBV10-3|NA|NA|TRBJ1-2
CAISEERESRYTF
TGTGCCATCAGTGAGGAGAGGGAAAGTCGCTACACCTTC
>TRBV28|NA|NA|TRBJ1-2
CASRSGHGYTF
TGTGCCAGCAGATCTGGACATGGCTACACCTTC
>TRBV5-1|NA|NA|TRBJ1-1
CASSPLGGGTEAFF
TGCGCCAGCAGCCCTCTGGGCGGGGGCACTGAAGCTTTCTTT
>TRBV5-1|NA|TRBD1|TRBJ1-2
CASSLQTGNYGYTF
TGCGCCAGCAGCTTGCAGACAGGGAACTATGGCTACACCTTC
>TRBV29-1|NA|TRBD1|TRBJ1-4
CSVRQGREKLFF
TGCAGCGTCCGACAGGGTCGGGAAAAACTGTTTTTT
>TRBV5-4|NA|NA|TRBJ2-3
CATSPGTDTQYF
TGTGCCACTTCACCCGGCACAGATACGCAGTATTTT
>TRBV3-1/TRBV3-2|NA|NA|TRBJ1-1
CASSQAGEAFF
TGTGCCAGCAGCCAAGCGGGCGAAGCTTTCTTT
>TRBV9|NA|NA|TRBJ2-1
CASSVKTGRSHNEQFF
TGTGCCAGCAGCGTAAAGACAGGGAGGTCCCACAATGAGCAGTTCTTC
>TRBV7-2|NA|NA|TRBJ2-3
CASSLAGPDTQYF
TGTGCCAGCAGCTTAGCTGGGCCAGATACGCAGTATTTT
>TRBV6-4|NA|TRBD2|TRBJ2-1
CASSKLAGGGNEQFF
TGTGCCAGCAGTAAACTAGCGGGCGGTGGCAATGAGCAGTTCTTC
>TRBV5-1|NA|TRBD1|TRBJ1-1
CASTQRGQSTEAFF
TGCGCCAGCACCCAACGGGGACAGTCCACTGAAGCTTTCTTT
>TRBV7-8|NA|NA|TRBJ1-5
CASSLGFRDQPQHF
TGTGCCAGCAGCTTAGGTTTCCGTGATCAGCCCCAGCATTTT
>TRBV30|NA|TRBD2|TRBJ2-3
CAWSATSGGRSGTDTQYF
TGTGCCTGGAGCGCGACTAGCGGGGGGCGCTCTGGCACAGATACGCAGTATTTT
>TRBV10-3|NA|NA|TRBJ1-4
CAIREQMTNEKLFF
TGTGCCATCAGGGAACAGATGACTAATGAAAAACTGTTTTTT
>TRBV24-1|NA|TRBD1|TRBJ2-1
CATSDLGQGTYNEQFF
TGTGCCACCAGTGATTTAGGACAGGGGACCTACAATGAGCAGTTCTTC
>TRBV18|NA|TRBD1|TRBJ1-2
CASSSTGTGVNYGYTF
TGTGCCAGCTCATCGACCGGGACAGGGGTTAACTATGGCTACACCTTC
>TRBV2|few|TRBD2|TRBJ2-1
CASSPRLAGNYNEQFF
TGTGCCAGCAGTCCAAGACTAGCGGGAAACTACAATGAGCAGTTCTTC
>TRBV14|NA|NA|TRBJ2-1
CASSQLGGDNNEQFF
TGTGCCAGCAGCCAGTTAGGCGGCGACAACAATGAGCAGTTCTTC
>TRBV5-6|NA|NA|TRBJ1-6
CASSLEFYNSPLHF
TGTGCCAGCAGCTTAGAGTTCTATAATTCACCCCTCCACTTT
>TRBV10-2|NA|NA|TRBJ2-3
CASSVAGTQYF
TGCGCCAGCAGTGTGGCGGGAACGCAGTATTTT
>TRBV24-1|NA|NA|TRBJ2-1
CATSDPRQTEEQFF
TGTGCCACCAGTGACCCCAGACAGACCGAAGAGCAGTTCTTC